What follows are 25 T cell receptor beta chains derived from one specimen sequenced in a study of T cells in Graves' hyperthyroidism and ophthalmopathy. TCR beta CDR3 region amplification was performed from RNA transcripts. In the first-round RT-PCR of the TCR CDR3, the HTBI primer set was used. TCRdb re-called the multiplex PCR reads with MiXCR, one entry per CDR3 protein. The sample has approximately 690,000 distinct CDR3 sequences; less than 25% are singletons. The sequenced material came from blood. The source of these receptors is a man aged 25-45 years with Graves' ophthalmopathy.

The V and J genes are TRBV27 and TRBJ1-1; TRBD1 matches at 8 bases. This CDR3 region has 19 residues. Germline CDR1 is MNHEY and CDR2 is SMNVEV (reference sequence). V was clipped by 3 bases and J by 2 bases; unmatched bases: 17. DNA for the CDR3: TGTGCCAGCAGTTTCGGACGATCCGGGACAGGAAAGCTTAACACTGAAGCTTTCTTT. The encoded protein is CASSFGRSGTGKLNTEAFF.

This chain uses TRBV3-1 with TRBJ1-6; unclear D gene. The CDR3 is made up of 14 amino acids. Germline loops: CDR1 LGHDT, CDR2 YNNKEL (reference sequence). Trimming removed 0 bases at V and 9 bases at J, with 9 bases between. The CDR3 loop is CASSQDVDSSPLHF. As DNA, the CDR3 is TGTGCCAGCAGCCAAGACGTGGATAGTTCACCCCTCCACTTT.

This clonotype was recorded at least ten times. The chain links TRBV3-1 to TRBJ2-7, with D unresolved. V gave up 1 base and J gave up 3 bases, with 4 bases separating them. Germline V gene data show CDR1 as LGHDT and CDR2 as YNNKEL (reference sequence). This CDR3 region has 12 residues. The CDR3 protein is CASSQAVYEQYF. CDR3 DNA: TGTGCCAGCAGCCAAGCAGTCTACGAGCAGTACTTC.

The sample holds many counts of this clonotype. This chain uses TRBV28 with TRBJ2-5; D is unclear. The CDR3 is made up of 16 amino acids. V was clipped by 6 bases and J by 1 base, with 18 bases between them. Germline CDR1 and CDR2: MDHEN and SYDVKM. The CDR3 protein is CASSYRWVSLQETQYF. The CDR3 DNA sequence: TGTGCCAGCAGCTACAGATGGGTCTCGCTCCAAGAGACCCAGTACTTC.

This clonotype is a singleton in its sample. V is TRBV7-6 and J is TRBJ2-1; D not resolved. Trimming pared 3 bases from V and 9 bases from J, leaving 12 bases between. This CDR3 spans 13 amino acids. Germline CDR1 SGHVS, CDR2 FNYEAQ. The CDR3 reads CASSLSLAGEQFF. CDR3 DNA: TGTGCCAGCAGCTTGAGCCTTGCTGGTGAGCAGTTCTTC.

This clonotype has more than one count but fewer than ten. The chain joins TRBV20-1 to TRBJ1-2; TRBD1 agrees at 8 bases. Germline trimming cut 1 base from V and 8 bases from J; bases unmatched to any gene: 9. Germline assignment: CDR1 DFQATT and CDR2 SNEGSKA (reference sequence). The CDR3 length is 14 residues. CDR3 in DNA: TGCAGTGCTAGAGCCTTTGACAGGGGAGACGGCTACACCTTC. This encodes CSARAFDRGDGYTF.

This chain links TRBV6-9 with TRBJ2-1; tentatively, D is TRBD2 (6 bases). CDR3 length equals 16 residues. V lost 4 bases to trimming and J lost 3 bases, with 16 bases between them. Germline CDR1 reads MNHGY; CDR2 reads SVAAGI. The CDR3 DNA follows: TGTGCCAGCAGTTGGGACTTCCTCGACATCTACAATGAGCAGTTCTTC. It is translated as CASSWDFLDIYNEQFF.

Ten or more counts support this clonotype. The rearrangement links TRBV28 to TRBJ2-1; D assignment may be TRBD1 or TRBD2 (5 bases each). The CDR3 is made up of 15 amino acids. The ends were cut back, 5 bases at V and 2 bases at J, with 13 bases in the middle. Germline V CDR1 and CDR2: MDHEN, SYDVKM. In nucleotides, the CDR3 is TGTGCCAGCAGTCTCCGGGACGGGGCCTACAATGAGCAGTTCTTC. Encoded protein: CASSLRDGAYNEQFF.

This clonotype was counted only a few times. The chain uses TRBV6-1 and TRBJ2-7; TRBD2 matches 14 bases. Germline V CDR1 and CDR2: MNHNS, SASEGT. The CDR3 is made up of 16 amino acids. J lost 4 bases, V lost 3 bases, and 5 bases had no gene match. CDR3 region: CASSEVGLAGVYEQYF. The CDR3 DNA sequence: TGTGCCAGCAGTGAGGTGGGACTAGCGGGAGTTTACGAGCAGTACTTC.

This clonotype occurred a few times. The J gene is TRBJ2-1, the V gene TRBV10-1, with a weak D call TRBD1 (6 bases). Trimming shortened V by 0 bases and J by 6 bases, and 18 bases separated the two germline ends. CDR1 and CDR2 (germline): WNHNN, SYGVQD (reference sequence). This CDR3 spans 17 amino acids. CDR3 loop: CASSESKAGATRNEQFF. The CDR3 DNA sequence: TGCGCCAGCAGTGAGTCGAAGGCAGGGGCCACCCGCAATGAGCAGTTCTTC.

This clonotype was counted between two and nine times. This chain connects TRBV28 to TRBJ2-4; no definite D call. The CDR3 has 14 residues. Trimming took 3 bases from V and 3 from J, leaving 9 bases between them. CDR1 and CDR2 (germline): MDHEN, SYDVKM. Written as DNA, the CDR3 is TGTGCCAGCAGTTTTCTGGCGGTCAAAAACATTCAGTACTTC. Its translation is CASSFLAVKNIQYF.

Many counts were recorded for this clonotype. The CDR3 is CASSPVRDRAYNEQFF. CDR3 bases: TGTGCCAGCTCACCAGTACGGGACAGGGCCTACAATGAGCAGTTCTTC. The chain has TRBV18 and TRBJ2-1; the match to TRBD1 covers 9 bases. From germline, CDR1 is KGHSH and CDR2 LQKENI. This CDR3 has 16 residues. V lost 2 bases to trimming and J lost 2 bases; unmatched junction nucleotides: 4.

The chain combines TRBV7-9 with TRBJ2-1; D ambiguous. V dropped 4 bases and J dropped 10 bases, with 11 bases sitting between them. From germline, CDR1 is SEHNR and CDR2 FQNEAQ (reference sequence). This CDR3 region has 12 residues. CDR3: CASSSTPYEQFF. As DNA, the CDR3 is TGTGCCAGCAGCTCGACACCTTACGAGCAGTTCTTC.

This clonotype showed up just a few times. The chain links TRBV14 to TRBJ1-1, with D maybe TRBD1 (6 bases). The CDR3 covers 12 residues. Looked up from germline, CDR1 is SGHDN and CDR2 is FVKESK. The V end was cut by 6 bases, the J end by 10 bases, with 15 bases between. The chain's CDR3 is CASRSGTSRAFF. DNA of the CDR3: TGTGCCAGCAGATCCGGGACATCACGAGCTTTCTTT.

On this clonotype itself: A much bigger clone sits one base away, suggesting this may be a read error. The rearrangement links TRBV6-1 to TRBJ2-1; 9 bases fit TRBD2. Trimming removed 6 bases from V and 2 bases from J; junction bases left unmatched: 5. Germline assignment: CDR1 MNHNS and CDR2 SASEGT. The CDR3 length is 15 residues. The chain's CDR3 is CASRSSGSPYNEQFF. CDR3 sequence (DNA): TGTGCCAGCAGGAGTAGCGGGAGCCCCTACAATGAGCAGTTCTTC.

This clonotype was seen repeatedly, ten times or more. V and J are TRBV27 and TRBJ1-5; no clear D. The V and J ends lost 6 bases and 0 bases respectively, with 12 bases between them. This CDR3 is built from 15 residues. The germline gives CDR1 MNHEY, CDR2 SMNVEV (reference sequence). The DNA of the CDR3 is TGTGCCAGCAGCCCAAGGGAGGGTAGCAATCAGCCCCAGCATTTT. This codes for CASSPREGSNQPQHF.

V gene TRBV7-8 combines with J gene TRBJ2-7, with 7 bases matching TRBD1. The V and J ends lost 5 bases and 0 bases, in that order; junction bases with no gene match: 4. The CDR3 sequence is 14 residues long. The germline V gene encodes CDR1 SGHVS and CDR2 FQNEAQ. In DNA form, the CDR3 reads TGTGCCAGCAGCCGACGGGACAGCTCCTACGAGCAGTACTTC. Translation: CASSRRDSSYEQYF.

V is TRBV27 and J is TRBJ1-2; D may be TRBD1 (6 bases). V shed 5 bases and J shed 6 bases, with 16 bases lying between them. The CDR3 consists of 14 residues. Germline loops: CDR1 MNHEY, CDR2 SMNVEV (reference sequence). CDR3 bases: TGTGCCAGCAGTCCCGCCGGGACAATTAATGGCTACACCTTC. Its translation is CASSPAGTINGYTF.

This clonotype occurred many times. The rearrangement uses TRBV28 and TRBJ2-4; 8 nucleotides line up with TRBD1. Germline V CDR1 and CDR2: MDHEN, SYDVKM. The length of the CDR3 is 14 residues. V shed 5 bases, J shed 2 bases, and the junction held 2 bases outside the gene matches. The chain's CDR3 is CASSGTGSKNIQYF. In DNA, the CDR3 is TGTGCCAGCAGTGGGACAGGATCCAAAAACATTCAGTACTTC.

This clonotype has at least ten counts. The chain has TRBV2 and TRBJ1-5; maybe TRBD1 (6 bases). The germline V and J ends were trimmed by 3 bases and 1 base, with 13 bases remaining between them. The CDR3 is 16 residues long. Germline loops: CDR1 SNHLY, CDR2 FYNNEI. CDR3 nucleotide sequence: TGTGCCAGCAGTGACCCCCGCGGGGGCAGCAATCAGCCCCAGCATTTT. Translated, it gives CASSDPRGGSNQPQHF.

For the CDR3, the DNA is TGTGCCTGGAAAGACCCCCACCTGGACAGAGCTGGGGCCTATAATTCACCCCTCCACTTT. Amino acids: CAWKDPHLDRAGAYNSPLHF. The chain combines TRBV30 with TRBJ1-6; the D gene is possibly TRBD1 (6 bases). V gave up 4 bases and J gave up 2 bases, with 27 bases separating them. From germline, CDR1 is GTSNPN and CDR2 SVGIG (reference sequence). There are 20 residues in the CDR3.

This clonotype was seen a handful of times. V is TRBV20-1 and J is TRBJ2-2; 10 bases map to TRBD1. Germline V gives CDR1 DFQATT, CDR2 SNEGSKA (reference sequence). The V segment lost 0 bases and the J segment 5 bases; nucleotides outside the gene matches: 12. This CDR3 region has 18 residues. CDR3 protein: CSARDTGGQGLNTGELFF. DNA for the CDR3: TGCAGTGCTAGAGATACTGGGGGACAGGGGTTGAATACCGGGGAGCTGTTTTTT.

The chain couples TRBV20-1 to TRBJ2-3, with 11 bases aligning to TRBD2. The CDR3 has 19 residues. The germline V gene has CDR1 DFQATT and CDR2 SNEGSKA (reference sequence). V was clipped by 5 bases and J by 3 bases; unmatched bases: 19. The CDR3 spells CSAPPAASGRPISTDTQYF. The DNA of the CDR3 is TGCAGTGCTCCGCCTGCGGCTAGCGGGAGGCCGATTAGTACAGATACGCAGTATTTT.

This clonotype showed up just a few times. The chain links TRBV20-1 to TRBJ2-1; 10 nucleotides align to TRBD2. There are 14 residues in the CDR3. The ends lost 6 bases at V and 4 bases at J; junction bases unmatched: 6. Germline loops: CDR1 DFQATT, CDR2 SNEGSKA (reference sequence). The CDR3, as DNA: TGCAGTGCCCTTACTAGCGGGGCATACAATGAGCAGTTCTTC. Residues: CSALTSGAYNEQFF.

The table lists this clonotype with many counts. The chain links TRBV5-1 to TRBJ2-5, with 8 bases aligning to TRBD1. J gave up 2 bases and V 0 bases, and 3 bases lay outside the gene matches. This CDR3 contains 15 residues. Germline values: CDR1 SGHRS, CDR2 YFSETQ. The CDR3 loop is CASSLGTGRQETQYF. As DNA, the CDR3 is TGCGCCAGCAGCTTGGGGACAGGGCGGCAAGAGACCCAGTACTTC.